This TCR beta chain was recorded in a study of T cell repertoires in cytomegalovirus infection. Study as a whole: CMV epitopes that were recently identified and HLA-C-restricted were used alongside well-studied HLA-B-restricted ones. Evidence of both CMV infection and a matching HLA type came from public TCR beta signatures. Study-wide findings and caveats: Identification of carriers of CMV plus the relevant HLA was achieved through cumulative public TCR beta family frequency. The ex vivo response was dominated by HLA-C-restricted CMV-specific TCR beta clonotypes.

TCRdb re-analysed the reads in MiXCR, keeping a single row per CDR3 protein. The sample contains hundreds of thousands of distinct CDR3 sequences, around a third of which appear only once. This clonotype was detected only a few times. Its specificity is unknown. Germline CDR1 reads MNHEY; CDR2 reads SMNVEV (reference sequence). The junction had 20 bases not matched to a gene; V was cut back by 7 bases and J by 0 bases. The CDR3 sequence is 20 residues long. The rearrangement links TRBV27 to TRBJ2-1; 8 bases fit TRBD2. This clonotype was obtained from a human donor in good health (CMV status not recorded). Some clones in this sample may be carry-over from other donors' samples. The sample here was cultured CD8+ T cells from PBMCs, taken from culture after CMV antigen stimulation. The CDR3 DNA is TGTGCCAGCACCGCATCGGGACTAGTTGCGCCAACGAGCTCCTACAATGAGCAGTTCTTC. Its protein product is CASTASGLVAPTSSYNEQFF.